The 32 T cell receptor beta chains given below trace back to one sample, sequenced in a study of response to subunit inactivated influenza vaccine. TCRdb processed the RT-PCR reads anew with MiXCR; each CDR3 protein has one entry. The sample comprises 590,000 or so distinct CDR3 sequences, 12% to 15% of which are singletons, and less than 8.5% rests with the top ten. This sample comprised PBMCs from blood, obtained roughly 2 weeks before vaccination. Source of these receptors: a man aged 45-65 years who received an inactivated influenza vaccine.

The sample holds many counts of this clonotype. The rearrangement links TRBV5-1 to TRBJ2-6; D ambiguous. V lost 2 bases, J lost 1 base, and 7 bases lay in between. Germline V gene sequence: CDR1 SGHRS, CDR2 YFSETQ. CDR3 length: 15 residues. CDR3 bases: TGCGCCAGCAGCTTAACGGCTTCTGGGGCCAACGTCCTGACTTTC. Its translation is CASSLTASGANVLTF.

This sequence joins TRBV2 and TRBJ2-1; D possibly matches TRBD1 or TRBD2 (5 bases each). The germline gives CDR1 SNHLY, CDR2 FYNNEI. The CDR3 covers 13 residues. Between the trimmed V and J ends, which lost 7 bases and 9 bases, there was a span of 16 bases. Written as DNA, the CDR3 is TGTGCCAGCACGGTGGGGGATTTCCGTGAGCAGTTCTTC. Its translation: CASTVGDFREQFF.

The sample holds a few counts of this clonotype. This chain joins TRBV10-3 and TRBJ2-1; 10 bases align to TRBD2. Germline trimming cut 4 bases from V and 4 bases from J; bases unmatched to any gene: 4. This CDR3 has 15 residues. Germline CDR1 reads ENHRY; CDR2 reads SYGVKD. The CDR3 protein is CAISAHSGRYNEQFF. As DNA, the CDR3 is TGTGCCATCAGTGCACATAGCGGGAGGTACAATGAGCAGTTCTTC.

This clonotype was seen more than once but under ten times. CDR3 nucleotides: TGCGCCAGCAGCCAGCTCCCGGGACTAGCTCAAGAGCAGTACTTC. Its translation: CASSQLPGLAQEQYF. This rearrangement joins TRBV4-3 to TRBJ2-7; 9 bases are a match to TRBD2. This CDR3 spans 15 amino acids. Germline CDR1 is LGHNA and CDR2 is YSLEER. V lost 3 bases and J lost 7; bases outside the gene matches: 10.

This clonotype was picked up a small number of times. This chain uses TRBV27 with TRBJ1-1; no firm D call. The CDR3 is 15 residues long. Looked up from germline, CDR1 is MNHEY and CDR2 is SMNVEV (reference sequence). V shed 3 bases and J shed 1 base, with 12 bases lying between them. In DNA, the CDR3 is TGTGCCAGCAGTTTTGCGCCATTGCAGAACACTGAAGCTTTCTTT. Translating it yields CASSFAPLQNTEAFF.

V is TRBV29-1 and J is TRBJ1-2; D is unclear. Germline V gene sequence: CDR1 SQVTM, CDR2 ANQGSEA. The CDR3 length is 11 residues. The V and J ends lost 0 bases and 7 bases respectively, with 6 bases between them. CDR3 coding DNA: TGCAGCGTTGAAGATCCCGCTGGCTACACCTTC. Translation: CSVEDPAGYTF.

V usage is TRBV20-1 and J usage is TRBJ2-2, with unresolved D. The CDR3 totals 12 residues. The V end was cut by 2 bases, the J end by 4 bases, with 5 bases between. From germline, CDR1 is DFQATT and CDR2 SNEGSKA (reference sequence). The CDR3, as DNA: TGCAGTGCTAGACACTTCACCGGGGAGCTGTTTTTT. This gives the protein CSARHFTGELFF.

This clonotype was seen ten or more times. This rearrangement joins TRBV6-1 to TRBJ2-3, with D unresolved. V shed 7 bases and J shed 1 base, with 15 bases lying between them. Germline values: CDR1 MNHNS, CDR2 SASEGT. The CDR3 has 15 residues. The CDR3 here is CASTHGQSGTDTQYF. The CDR3 nucleotides are TGTGCCAGCACCCACGGGCAGTCTGGCACAGATACGCAGTATTTT.

In its sample, this clonotype was seen a few times. The gene calls are TRBV6-2 or TRBV6-3 and TRBJ2-5, with TRBD2 identical over 10 bases. After removal of 4 bases from V and 5 bases from J, the junction contained 7 bases not matched to a gene. Per germline, CDR1 MNHEY and CDR2 SVGEGT. CDR3 length equals 15 residues. DNA for the CDR3: TGTGCCAGCAGTTCCAGTAGCGGGGGGCTGGAGACCCAGTACTTC. Translated: CASSSSSGGLETQYF.

V is TRBV28 and J is TRBJ1-1, with D maybe TRBD1 (5 bases). Trimming cost V 5 bases and J 10 bases, with 20 bases left between them. This CDR3 region has 14 residues. Germline V gives CDR1 MDHEN, CDR2 SYDVKM. The CDR3 DNA reads as TGTGCCAGCAGTCCACCCGGGACCCCCACCAGAGCTTTCTTT. This encodes CASSPPGTPTRAFF.

This clonotype was picked up a small number of times. CDR3 residues: CASSLRSSVGTRYGGELFF. The CDR3 DNA is TGTGCCAGCAGCTTACGCAGCTCGGTCGGGACTAGATATGGCGGGGAGCTGTTTTTT. This chain joins TRBV7-2 and TRBJ2-2; 8 bases match TRBD2. After removal of 2 bases from V and 7 bases from J, the junction contained 18 bases not matched to a gene. CDR3 size: 19 residues. Per germline, CDR1 SGHTA and CDR2 FQGNSA.

This clonotype appeared a few times. The V call is TRBV7-2, the J call TRBJ2-1; the match to TRBD2 covers 8 bases. V was clipped by 0 bases and J by 9 bases; unmatched bases: 16. CDR3 length: 18 amino acids. Germline V gene lookup returns CDR1 SGHTA and CDR2 FQGNSA. CDR3 DNA: TGTGCCAGCAGCTTAGCTAGTCCGGGACTAGGAGGAAGGGGTGAGCAGTTCTTC. Protein: CASSLASPGLGGRGEQFF.

This clonotype appeared a few times. This chain links TRBV12-3 or TRBV12-4 with TRBJ1-4; no clear D gene. Trimming shortened V by 4 bases and J by 0 bases, and 6 bases separated the two germline ends. CDR3 size: 14 residues. CDR3: CASSSFATNEKLFF. Here the CDR3 DNA reads TGTGCCAGCAGTTCTTTTGCAACTAATGAAAAACTGTTTTTT.

V gene TRBV20-1 combines with J gene TRBJ2-2; perhaps D is TRBD1 or TRBD2 (5 bases each). CDR3 length: 14 amino acids. Germline loops: CDR1 DFQATT, CDR2 SNEGSKA (reference sequence). The CDR3 bases are TGCGGGTCGAGGGGAAAGGTGAACACCGGGGAGCTGTTTTTT. Its protein is CGSRGKVNTGELFF.

This rearrangement joins TRBV20-1 to TRBJ2-3; D is perhaps TRBD2 (7 bases). V lost 1 base, J lost 5 bases, and 16 bases lay in between. CDR1 and CDR2 (germline): DFQATT, SNEGSKA (reference sequence). This CDR3 is 15 amino acids long. The CDR3 is CSARGRRGGEDTQYF. The DNA of the CDR3 is TGCAGTGCTAGAGGACGAAGGGGGGGCGAAGATACGCAGTATTTT.

This clonotype was seen a handful of times. CDR3 nucleotide sequence: TGCGCCAGCAGCCCCCAAGGACAGGGGACGGGTAATCAGCCCCAGCATTTT. Translating gives CASSPQGQGTGNQPQHF. The gene calls are TRBV4-1 and TRBJ1-5, with TRBD1 matching 9 bases. The CDR3 contains 17 residues. CDR1 is MGHRA and CDR2 is YSYEKL in the germline V gene. Trimming cost V 4 bases and J 4 bases; bases outside gene matches: 11.

The genes are TRBV20-1 and TRBJ1-2, with 7 bases fitting TRBD1. The CDR3 loop spans 14 amino acids. The germline V gene encodes CDR1 DFQATT and CDR2 SNEGSKA (reference sequence). The trim removed 2 bases at V and 5 bases at J, leaving 8 bases unmatched. The DNA for the CDR3 is TGCAGTGCTAGAACAGGGGACCGTGGTTATGGCTACACCTTC. Translating gives CSARTGDRGYGYTF.

This clonotype showed up just a few times. This chain uses TRBV20-1 with TRBJ1-5; a possible D gene is TRBD1 (5 bases). Germline lookup yields CDR1 DFQATT and CDR2 SNEGSKA (reference sequence). The CDR3 runs to 14 residues. V lost 0 bases and J 4 bases, leaving 10 bases between the germline ends. The CDR3 loop reads CSARDLRGNQPQHF. CDR3 DNA: TGCAGTGCTAGAGATTTGAGGGGAAATCAGCCCCAGCATTTT.

The chain has TRBV19 and TRBJ2-1, with TRBD2 matching 11 bases. CDR1 and CDR2 from the germline V gene are LNHDA and SQIVND (reference sequence). This CDR3 has 17 amino acids. Germline trimming cut 3 bases from V and 0 bases from J; bases unmatched to any gene: 4. CDR3 coding DNA: TGTGCCAGTAGTATTGGGACTAGCGGCACCTCCTACAATGAGCAGTTCTTC. This gives the protein CASSIGTSGTSYNEQFF.

This chain links TRBV12-3 or TRBV12-4 with TRBJ1-5, with 7 nucleotides matching TRBD1. With 3 bases clipped from V and 3 bases from J, the junction kept 5 bases outside the gene matches. The length of the CDR3 is 15 residues. The CDR3 bases are TGTGCCAGCAGTTTCCAAACAGGGGCCAATCAGCCCCAGCATTTT. Translation: CASSFQTGANQPQHF.

The genes are TRBV3-1 and TRBJ2-3; D is uncertain. V lost 1 base and J 6 bases, leaving 14 bases between the germline ends. CDR3 size: 15 residues. Germline CDR1 is LGHDT and CDR2 is YNNKEL (reference sequence). CDR3 in amino acids: CASSQGALTRDTQYF. In nucleotides, the CDR3 is TGTGCCAGCAGCCAAGGGGCACTCACAAGGGATACGCAGTATTTT.

The chain recombines TRBV5-1 with TRBJ2-3; D is unclear. V dropped 0 bases and J dropped 0 bases, with 8 bases sitting between them. CDR1 and CDR2 from the germline V gene are SGHRS and YFSETQ. The CDR3 totals 15 residues. The CDR3 sequence is CASSLGPVSTDTQYF. In nucleotides, the CDR3 is TGCGCCAGCAGCTTGGGCCCCGTGAGCACAGATACGCAGTATTTT.

This clonotype has a handful of counts. The CDR3 DNA sequence: TGTGCCAGCAGTTACGACAGGTTCGCGAACACCGGGGAGCTGTTTTTT. This gives the protein CASSYDRFANTGELFF. The J gene is TRBJ2-2, the V gene TRBV6-5; maybe TRBD1 (6 bases). The CDR3 covers 16 residues. Germline CDR1 reads MNHEY; CDR2 reads SVGAGI. Trimming pared 2 bases from V and 0 bases from J, leaving 10 bases between.

The chain carries TRBV12-3 or TRBV12-4 and TRBJ2-7; tentatively, D is TRBD1 or TRBD2 (6 bases each). V dropped 5 bases and J dropped 7 bases, with 15 bases sitting between them. The length of the CDR3 is 13 residues. DNA for the CDR3: TGTGCCAGCAGTCTATCGGGGGCGTGGGAGCAGTACTTC. Translating it yields CASSLSGAWEQYF.

The rearrangement links TRBV11-2 to TRBJ2-1; 11 bases agree with TRBD2. Per germline, CDR1 SGHAT and CDR2 FQNNGV. J was trimmed by 4 bases and V by 5 bases; bases with no gene match: 10. The CDR3 extends over 17 amino acids. CDR3 DNA sequence: TGTGCCAGCAGCCCGGGACTAGCGGAGATCTCGTACAATGAGCAGTTCTTC. It yields the protein CASSPGLAEISYNEQFF.

The chain joins TRBV7-9 to TRBJ1-5, with D unclear. Trimming cost V 3 bases and J 5 bases, with 8 bases left between them. Looked up from germline, CDR1 is SEHNR and CDR2 is FQNEAQ (reference sequence). The CDR3 sequence is 13 residues long. CDR3 loop: CASSFEKDQPQHF. In nucleotides, the CDR3 is TGTGCCAGCAGCTTTGAGAAAGATCAGCCCCAGCATTTT.

This clonotype came up a few times. V is TRBV7-2 and J is TRBJ1-5, with D maybe TRBD1 (6 bases). Germline loops: CDR1 SGHTA, CDR2 FQGNSA. The ends were cut back, 5 bases at V and 4 bases at J, with 15 bases in the middle. This CDR3 has 15 residues. The CDR3 coding sequence is TGTGCCAGCAGCCTGTACAGGGTACCAAATCAGCCCCAGCATTTT. Translated: CASSLYRVPNQPQHF. Together with reference TRBV7-2 and TRBJ1-5, the CDR3 gives the full variable domain: GAGVSQSPSNKVTEKGKDVELRCDPISGHTALYWYRQSLGQGLEFLIYFQGNSAPDKSGLPSDRFSAERTGGSVSTLTIQRTQQEDSAVYLCASSLYRVPNQPQHFGDGTRLSIL.

The sample holds many counts of this clonotype. The chain combines TRBV20-1 with TRBJ2-1; TRBD2 might be the D (7 bases). V lost 2 bases and J 8 bases, leaving 16 bases between the germline ends. Germline assignment: CDR1 DFQATT and CDR2 SNEGSKA (reference sequence). The CDR3 has 14 amino acids. DNA for the CDR3: TGCAGTGCTAGACGGGGGGCGGCGTTCGATGAGCAGTTCTTC. Its protein product is CSARRGAAFDEQFF.

This chain uses TRBV5-5 with TRBJ1-1; the match to TRBD1 covers 10 bases. From germline, CDR1 is SGHKS and CDR2 YYEKEE (reference sequence). This CDR3 comprises 14 residues. The J segment lost 3 bases and the V segment lost 4 bases, leaving 3 bases of the junction unmatched. The CDR3 loop is CASSPTGGHTEAFF. In DNA form, the CDR3 reads TGTGCCAGCAGCCCGACAGGGGGCCACACTGAAGCTTTCTTT.

This sequence joins TRBV12-3 or TRBV12-4 and TRBJ1-1; no firm D call. The CDR3 sequence is 14 residues long. V was pared by 3 bases and J by 1 base, with 9 bases between. CDR3 protein: CASSFAARNTEAFF. Here the CDR3 DNA reads TGTGCCAGCAGTTTCGCAGCCAGGAACACTGAAGCTTTCTTT.

V gene TRBV12-3 or TRBV12-4 combines with J gene TRBJ2-2; no firm D call. The CDR3 contains 15 residues. Trimming left V 0 bases short and J 4 bases short, with 9 bases between. The CDR3 DNA follows: TGTGCCAGCAGTTTAGCCCTTTCGGGCACCGGGGAGCTGTTTTTT. The encoded protein is CASSLALSGTGELFF.

CDR3 protein: CASSQKINPVGEQYF. The CDR3 DNA is TGCGCCAGCAGCCAAAAGATCAACCCTGTCGGCGAGCAGTACTTC. The rearrangement uses TRBV4-3 and TRBJ2-7; D remains ambiguous. Trimming took 2 bases from V and 6 from J, leaving 17 bases between them. The length of the CDR3 is 15 residues. Germline CDR1 is LGHNA and CDR2 is YSLEER.